The 15 T cell receptor beta chains reported below all come from one sample, sequenced in a study of tissue T cells after allogeneic stem cell transplantation. The time point is: mouse harvest day 14 after allogeneic transplant. Mouse grafts combined 10^7 T-cell-depleted bone marrow cells with 10^6 splenic CD5+ T cells. TCRdb keeps only in-frame clones here, not all; method: immunoSEQ multiplex PCR. The profile covers roughly 8,100 clones, with 30% to 40% appearing a single time and over 2.5% taken by the ten largest. Sequencing was done on a sample of skin. Source of these receptors: a female BALB/c mouse given C57BL/6 T cells with graft-versus-host disease after an allogeneic hematopoietic cell transplant.

As concerns this clone: Each gene name is a mouse one. Sequencing ends 1 residue short of the CDR3 end; the germline J gene provides the rest. The rearrangement uses TRBV13-3 and TRBJ1-6; D is undetermined. TRBJ1-6 is designated an ORF whose function remains uncertain. Germline V gives CDR1 NNHDY, CDR2 SYVADS. This CDR3 contains 15 residues. Trimming pared 0 bases from V and 3 bases from J, leaving 7 bases between. CDR3 region: CASSDARFYNSPLYF. Incomplete CDR3 DNA: TGTGCCAGCAGTGATGCCAGGTTCTATAATTCGCCCCTCTAC.

Note on this clone: Gene names and germline match the mouse. From the germline J gene comes the end of the CDR3, since the read stops 1 residue before it. The rearrangement joins TRBV2 to TRBJ1-6; 7 nucleotides align to TRBD1. TRBJ1-6 is treated as an ORF (open reading frame) with a function not yet certain. Germline V CDR1 and CDR2: LGHNA, YSYQKL. The CDR3 loop spans 14 amino acids. V shed 3 bases, J shed 5 bases, and the junction held 1 base outside the gene matches. The DNA read from the CDR3 is TGTGCCAGCAGCCAGGACAGGAATAATTCGCCCCTCTAC. Translating gives CASSQDRNNSPLY. The whole CDR3 region reads CASSQDRNNSPLYF.

This clone was picked up one time. Genes and germline are mouse. The read ends 1 residue before the CDR3 terminus; that terminus is restored from the germline J gene. The genes are TRBV1 and TRBJ2-4, with D hard to call. This CDR3 contains 14 residues. Germline CDR1 is NSQYPW and CDR2 is LRSPGD (reference sequence). Between the trimmed V and J ends, which lost 0 bases and 0 bases, there was a span of 4 bases. CDR3 in amino acids: CTCSADSSQNTLYF. CDR3 bases read: TGCACCTGCAGTGCAGACAGCAGTCAAAACACCTTGTAC.

This clone showed up just a few times. Gene and germline names: mouse. The read ends 1 residue before the CDR3 terminus; that terminus is restored from the germline J gene. The V call is TRBV26, the J call TRBJ2-2, with 12 bases lining up with TRBD1. Unmatched junction bases numbered 2, after V lost 6 bases and J lost 6 bases. The germline V gene encodes CDR1 KGHPV and CDR2 FQNQEV (reference sequence). The CDR3 totals 14 residues. The sequenced part of the CDR3 DNA is TGTGCCAGCAGGGGGACAGGGGGCGCCGGGCAGCTCTAC. This encodes CASRGTGGAGQLY. The whole CDR3 sequence is CASRGTGGAGQLYF.

This clone was detected a few times. Mouse gene names and germline throughout. The read terminates 1 residue ahead of where the CDR3 ends, so the germline J gene completes it. J is TRBJ1-6 and V is TRBV26; possible D gene TRBD1, 5 bases. TRBJ1-6 is known as an ORF, though its function is uncertain. Trimming pared 6 bases from V and 2 bases from J, leaving 8 bases between. Germline values: CDR1 KGHPV, CDR2 FQNQEV (reference sequence). CDR3 length: 14 residues. The covered CDR3 bases are TGTGCCAGCAGACCGACAGCCTATAATTCGCCCCTCTAC. Amino acids: CASRPTAYNSPLY. The entire CDR3 protein is CASRPTAYNSPLYF.

Concerning this clone itself: Mouse names are used for the genes. The read is 1 residue too short to cover the CDR3 end, so that end is filled in from the germline J gene. The chain combines TRBV29 with TRBJ1-5, with D tentatively TRBD1 (6 bases). The V gene lost 2 bases and the J gene lost 13 bases, with 12 bases spanning the gap. This CDR3 region has 12 residues. Germline values: CDR1 MSHET, CDR2 SYDVDS. The part of the CDR3 DNA that was read is TGTGCTAGCAGTTTAGAGGGGGGGGCGCCGCTT. This encodes CASSLEGGAPL. From start to end, the CDR3 is CASSLEGGAPLF.

This clone showed up just a few times. Here the gene names and germline are mouse. The read halts 1 residue ahead of the CDR3 end, with the missing end drawn from the germline J gene. This chain connects TRBV19 to TRBJ2-1; D unresolved. Germline values: CDR1 FNHDT, CDR2 SITEND (reference sequence). V dropped 2 bases and J dropped 3 bases, with 6 bases sitting between them. This CDR3 contains 13 residues. The part of the CDR3 DNA that was read is TGTGCCAGCAGTATCCGGGGCTATGCTGAGCAGTTC. It is translated as CASSIRGYAEQF. The full CDR3 protein reads CASSIRGYAEQFF.

Points on this clone: Gene names and germline match the mouse. The CDR3 sequence is CASSQETGGREQYF. The part of the CDR3 DNA that was read is TGTGCCAGCAGCCAAGAAACTGGGGGGAGAGAACAGTAC. The chain employs TRBV5 and TRBJ2-7, with 9 bases identical to TRBD2. Read coverage stops 1 residue before the CDR3 terminus; the germline J gene supplies the remainder. The J segment lost 7 bases and the V segment lost 0 bases, leaving 4 bases of the junction unmatched. The CDR3 contains 14 residues. In germline, CDR1 is LGHNA, CDR2 YNLKQL (reference sequence).

This clone showed up just a few times. Genes and germline are mouse. The observed sequence ends 1 residue before the CDR3 terminus, with the missing tail filled in from the germline J gene. The sample holds other DNA sequences that translate to the same CDR3. The rearrangement joins TRBV26 to TRBJ2-3; the match to TRBD1 covers 8 bases. The CDR3 covers 16 residues. Trimming removed 0 bases from V and 1 base from J; junction bases left unmatched: 3. The V gene's germline CDR1 is KGHPV and CDR2 FQNQEV (reference sequence). CDR3 protein: CASSLSRGQGAETLYF. CDR3 bases read: TGTGCCAGCAGTCTGTCCAGGGGGCAAGGTGCAGAAACGCTGTAT.

The table lists this clone with a few counts. Gene and germline names: mouse. The read ends 1 residue before the CDR3 terminus; that terminus is restored from the germline J gene. This chain connects TRBV26 to TRBJ2-4; D is possibly TRBD2 (6 bases). This CDR3 is built from 15 residues. The V end was cut by 4 bases, the J end by 0 bases, with 11 bases between. Per germline, CDR1 KGHPV and CDR2 FQNQEV (reference sequence). The CDR3 loop is CASSPRLASQNTLYF. The CDR3 DNA, read in part, is TGTGCCAGCAGTCCCCGACTGGCTAGTCAAAACACCTTGTAC.

This clone was recorded once. The listed genes are named as in mouse. The CDR3 goes on 1 residue after the read ends, and that part is filled in from the germline J gene. The chain links TRBV17 to TRBJ2-1; TRBD2 matches 9 bases. V was pared by 3 bases and J by 7 bases, with 10 bases of the junction left unmatched. The CDR3 contains 16 residues. Germline values: CDR1 MNHDT, CDR2 YYDKIL. Partial CDR3 DNA: TGTGCTAGCAGTAGTGTTTGGGGGGGCGCTGGGGCTGAGCAGTTC. Its protein is CASSSVWGGAGAEQF. The entire CDR3 protein is CASSSVWGGAGAEQFF.

In its sample, this clone ranks as medium-sized (0.01 to 0.1%). The gene names given are mouse names. Read sequence stops 1 residue before the CDR3 end, and the germline J gene provides the missing end. The chain is built from TRBV5 and TRBJ1-4; TRBD1 matches 8 bases. The CDR3 extends over 14 amino acids. V shed 1 base, J shed 6 bases, and the junction held 1 base outside the gene matches. CDR1 is LGHNA and CDR2 is YNLKQL in the germline V gene (reference sequence). Incomplete CDR3 DNA: TGTGCCAGCAGCCAAGCCAGGGGGCACGAAAGATTATTT. Translation: CASSQARGHERLF. The full CDR3 is CASSQARGHERLFF.

This clone has more than one count but fewer than ten. Mouse gene names and germline throughout. The sequence runs out 1 residue before the end of the CDR3; the remainder is reconstructed from the germline J gene. This chain connects TRBV15 to TRBJ1-6; 8 bases match TRBD1. TRBJ1-6 is known as an ORF, though its function is uncertain. Trimming removed 5 bases from V and 0 bases from J; junction bases left unmatched: 3. Germline lookup yields CDR1 SGHND and CDR2 FRSKSL. This CDR3 has 16 residues. CDR3 DNA, as far as it was read: TGTGCCAGCAGTCGGGACAGGAGTTCCTATAATTCGCCCCTCTAC. Translation: CASSRDRSSYNSPLY. The whole CDR3 region reads CASSRDRSSYNSPLYF.

This clone was counted a few times. The genes are named according to mouse. The CDR3 end is not reached by the read, which stops 1 residue before it; the germline J gene fills it in. The genes are TRBV4 and TRBJ2-1, with 9 bases fitting TRBD2. Germline trimming cut 3 bases from V and 7 bases from J; bases unmatched to any gene: 4. Looked up from germline, CDR1 is LGHDT and CDR2 is YNNKQL (reference sequence). The CDR3 length is 14 residues. Incomplete CDR3 DNA: TGTGCCAGCAGCTATGGGGGGGCGCGCGCTGAGCAGTTC. Amino acid sequence: CASSYGGARAEQF. The whole CDR3 sequence reads CASSYGGARAEQFF.

This clone is medium-sized within its sample. The genes are named according to mouse. The DNA ends 1 residue before the CDR3 does, and the rest of the CDR3 is filled in from the germline J gene. The V and J genes are TRBV26 and TRBJ2-1; TRBD1 is a possible D gene (6 bases). Trimming took off 3 bases at V and 6 bases at J, with 9 bases between the two ends. Per the germline V gene, CDR1 is KGHPV and CDR2 is FQNQEV (reference sequence). CDR3 length: 13 amino acids. The CDR3 bases that were read are TGTGCCAGCAGTCTCACAGGGTTTGCTGAGCAGTTC. Translation gives CASSLTGFAEQF. The complete CDR3 sequence is CASSLTGFAEQFF.